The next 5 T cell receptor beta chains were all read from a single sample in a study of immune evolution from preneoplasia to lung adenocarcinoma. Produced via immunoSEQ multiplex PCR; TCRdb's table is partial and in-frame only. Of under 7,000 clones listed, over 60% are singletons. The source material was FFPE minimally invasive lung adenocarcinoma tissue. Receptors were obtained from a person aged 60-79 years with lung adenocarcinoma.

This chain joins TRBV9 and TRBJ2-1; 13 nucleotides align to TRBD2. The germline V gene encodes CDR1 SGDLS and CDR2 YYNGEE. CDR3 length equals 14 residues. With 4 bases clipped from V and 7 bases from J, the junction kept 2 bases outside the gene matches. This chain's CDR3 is CASSWTSGSNEQFF. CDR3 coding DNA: TGTGCCAGCAGCTGGACTAGCGGGAGTAATGAGCAGTTCTTC.

The DNA of the CDR3 is TGTGCCAGCCGGACAGGGAGGGCTGGGGCCAACGTCCTGACTTTC. Amino acids: CASRTGRAGANVLTF. The V call is TRBV2, the J call TRBJ2-6; perhaps TRBD1 as D (8 bases). V lost 8 bases and J 2 bases, leaving 13 bases between the germline ends. Germline CDR1 SNHLY, CDR2 FYNNEI. The CDR3 is 15 residues long.

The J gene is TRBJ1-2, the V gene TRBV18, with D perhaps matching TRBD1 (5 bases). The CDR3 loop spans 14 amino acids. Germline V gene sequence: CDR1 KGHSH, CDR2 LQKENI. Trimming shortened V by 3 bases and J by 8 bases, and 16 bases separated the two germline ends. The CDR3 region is CASSPGTDPFGYTF. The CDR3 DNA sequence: TGTGCCAGCTCACCGGGGACGGACCCTTTCGGCTACACCTTC. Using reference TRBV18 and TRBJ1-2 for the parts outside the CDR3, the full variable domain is NAGVMQNPRHLVRRRGQEARLRCSPMKGHSHVYWYRQLPEEGLKFMVYLQKENIIDESGMPKERFSAEFPKEGPSILRIQQVVRGDSAAYFCASSPGTDPFGYTFGSGTRLTVV.

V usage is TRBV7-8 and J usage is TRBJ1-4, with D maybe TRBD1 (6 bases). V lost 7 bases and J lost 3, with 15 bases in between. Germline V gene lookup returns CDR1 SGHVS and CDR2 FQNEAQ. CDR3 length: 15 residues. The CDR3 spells CASNPSTGPNEKLFF. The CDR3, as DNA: TGTGCCAGCAACCCTTCGACAGGACCTAATGAAAAACTGTTTTTT.

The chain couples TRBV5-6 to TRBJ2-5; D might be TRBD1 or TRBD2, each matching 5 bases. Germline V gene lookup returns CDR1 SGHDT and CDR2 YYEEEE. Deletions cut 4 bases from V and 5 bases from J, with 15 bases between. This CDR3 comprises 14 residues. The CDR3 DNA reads TGTGCCAGCAGCCCCGGGATGACAGAGGAGACCCAGTACTTC. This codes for CASSPGMTEETQYF.